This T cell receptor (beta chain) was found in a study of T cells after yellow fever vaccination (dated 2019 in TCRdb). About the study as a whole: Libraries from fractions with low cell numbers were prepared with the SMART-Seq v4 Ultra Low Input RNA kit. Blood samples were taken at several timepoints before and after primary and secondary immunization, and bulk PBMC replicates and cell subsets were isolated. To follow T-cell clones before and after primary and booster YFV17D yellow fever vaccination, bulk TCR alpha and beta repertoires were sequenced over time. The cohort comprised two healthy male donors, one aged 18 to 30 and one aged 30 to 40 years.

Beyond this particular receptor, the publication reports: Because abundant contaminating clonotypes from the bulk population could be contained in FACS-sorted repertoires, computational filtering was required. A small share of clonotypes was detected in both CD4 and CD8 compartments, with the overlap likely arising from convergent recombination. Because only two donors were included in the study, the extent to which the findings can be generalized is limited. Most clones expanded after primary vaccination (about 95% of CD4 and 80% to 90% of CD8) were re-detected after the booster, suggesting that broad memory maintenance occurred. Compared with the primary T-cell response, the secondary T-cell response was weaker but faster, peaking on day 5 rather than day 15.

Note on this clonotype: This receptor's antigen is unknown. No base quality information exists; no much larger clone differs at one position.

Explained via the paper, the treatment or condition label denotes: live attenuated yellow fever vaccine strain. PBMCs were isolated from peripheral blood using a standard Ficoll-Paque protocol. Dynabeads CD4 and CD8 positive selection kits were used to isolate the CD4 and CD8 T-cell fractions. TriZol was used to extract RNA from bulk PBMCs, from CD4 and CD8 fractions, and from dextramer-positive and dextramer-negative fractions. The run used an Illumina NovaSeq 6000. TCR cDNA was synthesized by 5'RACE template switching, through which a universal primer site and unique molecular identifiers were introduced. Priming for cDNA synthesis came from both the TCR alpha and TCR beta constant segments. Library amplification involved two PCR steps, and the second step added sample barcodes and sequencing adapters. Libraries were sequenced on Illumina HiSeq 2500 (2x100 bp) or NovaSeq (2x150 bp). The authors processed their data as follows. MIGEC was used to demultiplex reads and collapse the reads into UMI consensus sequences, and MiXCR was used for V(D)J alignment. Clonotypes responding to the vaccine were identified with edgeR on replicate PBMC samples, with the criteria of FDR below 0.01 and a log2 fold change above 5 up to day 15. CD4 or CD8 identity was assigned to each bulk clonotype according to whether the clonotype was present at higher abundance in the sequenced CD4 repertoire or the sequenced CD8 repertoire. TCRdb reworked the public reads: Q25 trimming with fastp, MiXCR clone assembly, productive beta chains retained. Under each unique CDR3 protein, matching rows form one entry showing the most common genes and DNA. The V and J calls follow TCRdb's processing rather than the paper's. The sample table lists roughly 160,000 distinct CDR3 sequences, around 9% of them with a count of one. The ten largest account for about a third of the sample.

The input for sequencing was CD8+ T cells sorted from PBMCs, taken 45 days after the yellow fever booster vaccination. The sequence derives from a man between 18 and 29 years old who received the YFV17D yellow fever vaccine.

The base sequence is TGTGCCAGCAGTCGAGGTCTACAGCTCTCTGGAAACACCATATATTTT. Its protein is CASSRGLQLSGNTIYF. The rearrangement joined TRBV2 to TRBJ1-3; the D gene lacks a confident call. Spanning cysteine to phenylalanine, the CDR3 consists of 16 amino acids. Left in the record is the CDR3 DNA by itself, 48 bases read in frame from the first base. Via the germline V gene, CDR1 is SNHLY and CDR2 FYNNEI. V loses 5 bases, J loses 0 bases, and the germline ends lie 14 bases apart.